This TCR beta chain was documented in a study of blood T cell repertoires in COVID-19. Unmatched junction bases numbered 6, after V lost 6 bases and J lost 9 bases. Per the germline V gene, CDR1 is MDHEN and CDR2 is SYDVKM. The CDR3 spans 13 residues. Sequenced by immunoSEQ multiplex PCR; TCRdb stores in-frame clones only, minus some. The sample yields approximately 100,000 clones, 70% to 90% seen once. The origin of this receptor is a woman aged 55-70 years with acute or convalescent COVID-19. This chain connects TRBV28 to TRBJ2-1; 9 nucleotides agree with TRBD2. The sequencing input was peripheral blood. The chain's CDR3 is CASRPGLAIEQFF. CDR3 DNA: TGTGCCAGCAGGCCGGGACTAGCTATTGAGCAGTTCTTC.